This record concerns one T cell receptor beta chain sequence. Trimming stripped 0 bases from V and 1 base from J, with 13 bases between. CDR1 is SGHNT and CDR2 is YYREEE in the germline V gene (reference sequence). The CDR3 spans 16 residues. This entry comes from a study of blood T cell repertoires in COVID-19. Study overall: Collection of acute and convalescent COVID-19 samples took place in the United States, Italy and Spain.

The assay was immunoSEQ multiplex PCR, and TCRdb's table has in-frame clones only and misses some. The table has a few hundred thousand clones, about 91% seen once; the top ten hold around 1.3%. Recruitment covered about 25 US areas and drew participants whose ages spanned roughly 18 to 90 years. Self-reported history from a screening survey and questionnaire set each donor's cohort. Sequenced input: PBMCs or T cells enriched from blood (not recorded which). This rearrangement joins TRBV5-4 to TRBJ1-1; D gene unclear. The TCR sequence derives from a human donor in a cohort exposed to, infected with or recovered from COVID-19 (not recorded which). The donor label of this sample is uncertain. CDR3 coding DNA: TGTGCCAGCAGCTTGGGTTCTGAGTGGGCGAACACTGAAGCTTTCTTT. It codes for CASSLGSEWANTEAFF. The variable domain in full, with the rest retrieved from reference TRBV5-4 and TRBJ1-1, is ETGVTQSPTHLIKTRGQQVTLRCSSQSGHNTVSWYQQALGQGPQFIFQYYREEENGRGNFPPRFSGLQFPNYSSELNVNALELDDSALYLCASSLGSEWANTEAFFGQGTRLTVV.